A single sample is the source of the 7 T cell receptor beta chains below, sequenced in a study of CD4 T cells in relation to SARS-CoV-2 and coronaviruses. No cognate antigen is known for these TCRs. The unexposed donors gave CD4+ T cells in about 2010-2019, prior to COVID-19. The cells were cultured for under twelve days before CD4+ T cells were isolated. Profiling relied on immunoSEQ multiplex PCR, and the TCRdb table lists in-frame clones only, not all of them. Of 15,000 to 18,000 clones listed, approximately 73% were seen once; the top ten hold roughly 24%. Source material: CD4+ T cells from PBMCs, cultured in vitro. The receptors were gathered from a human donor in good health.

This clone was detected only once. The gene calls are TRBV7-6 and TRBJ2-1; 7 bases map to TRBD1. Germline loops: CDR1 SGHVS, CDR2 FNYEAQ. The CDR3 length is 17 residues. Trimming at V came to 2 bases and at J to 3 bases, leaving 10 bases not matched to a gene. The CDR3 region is CASSLWDSTSYYNEQFF. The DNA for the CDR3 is TGTGCCAGCAGCTTATGGGACAGTACCAGTTACTACAATGAGCAGTTCTTC.

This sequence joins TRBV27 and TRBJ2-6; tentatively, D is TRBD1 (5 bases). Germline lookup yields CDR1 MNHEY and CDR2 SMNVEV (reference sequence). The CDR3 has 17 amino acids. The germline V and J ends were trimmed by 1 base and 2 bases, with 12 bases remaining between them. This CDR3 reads CASSLFGQSTGANVLTF. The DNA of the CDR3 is TGTGCCAGCAGTTTATTCGGACAAAGCACTGGGGCCAACGTCCTGACTTTC.

CDR3 coding DNA: TGTGCCAGTAGTATTTTCATGGGGCCTAATAGCAATCAGCCCCAGCATTTT. Its protein product is CASSIFMGPNSNQPQHF. The J gene is TRBJ1-5, the V gene TRBV19, with a weak D call TRBD1 (5 bases). CDR1 and CDR2 (germline): LNHDA, SQIVND (reference sequence). Deletions cut 3 bases from V and 0 bases from J, with 15 bases between. CDR3 size: 17 residues.

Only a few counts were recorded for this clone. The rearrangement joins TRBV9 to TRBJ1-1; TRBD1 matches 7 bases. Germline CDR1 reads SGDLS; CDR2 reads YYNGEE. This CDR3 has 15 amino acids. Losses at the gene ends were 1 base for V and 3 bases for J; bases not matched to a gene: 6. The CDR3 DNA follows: TGTGCCAGCAGCGTAACAGGGGAGTTGGACACTGAAGCTTTCTTT. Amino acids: CASSVTGELDTEAFF. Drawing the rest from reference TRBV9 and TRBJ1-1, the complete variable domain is DSGVTQTPKHLITATGQRVTLRCSPRSGDLSVYWYQQSLDQGLQFLIQYYNGEERAKGNILERFSAQQFPDLHSELNLSSLELGDSALYFCASSVTGELDTEAFFGQGTRLTVV.

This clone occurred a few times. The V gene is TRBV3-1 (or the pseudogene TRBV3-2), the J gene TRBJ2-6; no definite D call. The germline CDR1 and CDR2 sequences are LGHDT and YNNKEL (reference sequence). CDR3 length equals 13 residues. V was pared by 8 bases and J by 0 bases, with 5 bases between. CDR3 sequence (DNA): TGTGCCAGCTCTAACTCTGGGGCCAACGTCCTGACTTTC. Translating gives CASSNSGANVLTF.

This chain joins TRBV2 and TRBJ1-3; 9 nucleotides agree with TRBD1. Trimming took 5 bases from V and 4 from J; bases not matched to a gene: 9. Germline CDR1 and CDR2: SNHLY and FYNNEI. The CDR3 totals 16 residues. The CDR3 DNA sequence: TGTGCCAGCAGTCAAACCGGGACAGGGTTCGGAAACACCATATATTTT. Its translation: CASSQTGTGFGNTIYF.

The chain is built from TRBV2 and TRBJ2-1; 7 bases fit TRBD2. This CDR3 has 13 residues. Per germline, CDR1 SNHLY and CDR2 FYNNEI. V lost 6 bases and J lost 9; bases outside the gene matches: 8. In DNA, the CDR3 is TGTGCCAGCAGAGCCGGGAGGCTGGGTGAGCAGTTCTTC. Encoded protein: CASRAGRLGEQFF.